The source of this T cell receptor beta chain is a study of PD-L1 blockade in urothelial cancer. Regarding the study as a whole: For durable-benefit patients, tumor-associated blood clones expanded more at 3 weeks.

TCRdb's copy holds only in-frame clones and misses some; the assay was immunoSEQ multiplex PCR. The sample records roughly 87,000 clones, about 89% being singletons. A word on this clone: Its antigen remains unidentified.

Trimming took off 7 bases at V and 5 bases at J, with 10 bases between the two ends. This CDR3 contains 12 residues. Germline lookup yields CDR1 MDHEN and CDR2 SYDVKM. Noted time point: pretreatment peripheral blood. The receptor was isolated from a woman older than 75 with urothelial cancer. Sequenced material: PBMCs, taken around atezolizumab (anti-PD-L1) treatment. This chain links TRBV28 with TRBJ2-3; D possibly corresponds to TRBD1 (6 bases). CDR3 nucleotide sequence: TGTGCCAGCAATAGGGGGAGAGATACGCAGTATTTT. Its protein is CASNRGRDTQYF.